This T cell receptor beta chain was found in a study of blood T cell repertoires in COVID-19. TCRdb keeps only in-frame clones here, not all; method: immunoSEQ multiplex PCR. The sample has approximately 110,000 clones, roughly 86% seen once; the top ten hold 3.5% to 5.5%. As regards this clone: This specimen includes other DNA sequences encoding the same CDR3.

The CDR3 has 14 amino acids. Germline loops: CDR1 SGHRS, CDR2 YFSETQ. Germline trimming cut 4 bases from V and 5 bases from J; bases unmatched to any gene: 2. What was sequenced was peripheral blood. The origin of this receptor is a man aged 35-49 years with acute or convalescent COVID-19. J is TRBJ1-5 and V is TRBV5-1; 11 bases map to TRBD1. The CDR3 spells CASSRGQGDQPQHF. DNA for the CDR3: TGCGCCAGCAGCCGGGGACAGGGGGATCAGCCCCAGCATTTT.